Presented here are 20 T cell receptor beta chains from one specimen sequenced in a study of OX40 agonist ivuxolimab in advanced cancers. Assay: immunoSEQ multiplex PCR; the TCRdb copy retains only in-frame clones and omits some. The sample holds several thousand clones, less than 85% seen once. Sequencing used CD4+ or CD8+ T cells sorted from blood, obtained in a trial of the OX40 agonist ivuxolimab. The source of these receptors is an adult with an advanced solid tumor such as melanoma, head and neck, liver or kidney cancer.

This clone was detected only once. The chain is built from TRBV9 and TRBJ2-7, with D hard to call. V lost 0 bases and J lost 2, with 9 bases in between. CDR3 length: 14 amino acids. Germline CDR1 is SGDLS and CDR2 is YYNGEE. The CDR3 region has the DNA TGTGCCAGCAGCGTAGTAGACTCCGCCTACGAGCAGTACTTC. Protein: CASSVVDSAYEQYF.

This chain connects TRBV6-5 to TRBJ1-6; D is unclear. This CDR3 has 10 residues. Trimming cost V 7 bases and J 10 bases, with 5 bases left between them. CDR1 and CDR2 (germline): MNHEY, SVGAGI. CDR3 in amino acids: CASNRSPLHF. CDR3 nucleotide sequence: TGTGCCAGCAACCGGTCACCCCTCCACTTT.

The J gene is TRBJ1-6, the V gene TRBV6-5; tentatively, D is TRBD1 (6 bases). Germline values: CDR1 MNHEY, CDR2 SVGAGI. Trimming shortened V by 6 bases and J by 10 bases, and 16 bases separated the two germline ends. This CDR3 has 14 residues. DNA of the CDR3: TGTGCCAGCAGACCACAGGGTGGAAAATCACCCCTCCACTTT. This translates into CASRPQGGKSPLHF.

The gene calls are TRBV7-9 and TRBJ1-5; no clear D gene. The CDR3 is 18 amino acids. Germline CDR1 is SEHNR and CDR2 is FQNEAQ (reference sequence). Trimming removed 4 bases at V and 5 bases at J, with 24 bases between. This chain's CDR3 is CASSSTLSGEGTHQPQHF. For the CDR3, the DNA is TGTGCCAGCAGCTCGACCCTTAGCGGAGAGGGTACACATCAGCCCCAGCATTTT. Together with reference TRBV7-9 and TRBJ1-5, the CDR3 gives the full variable domain: DTGVSQNPRHKITKRGQNVTFRCDPISEHNRLYWYRQTLGQGPEFLTYFQNEAQLEKSRLLSDRFSAERPKGSFSTLEIQRTEQGDSAMYLCASSSTLSGEGTHQPQHFGDGTRLSIL.

The rearrangement uses TRBV9 and TRBJ2-1, with D perhaps given as TRBD1 or TRBD2 (5 bases each). In germline, CDR1 is SGDLS, CDR2 YYNGEE. This CDR3 contains 15 residues. Between the trimmed V and J ends, which lost 0 bases and 7 bases, there was a span of 14 bases. The CDR3 spells CASSVGGTALNEQFF. The CDR3 nucleotides read TGTGCCAGCAGCGTAGGGGGGACCGCATTAAATGAGCAGTTCTTC. Using reference TRBV9 and TRBJ2-1 for the parts outside the CDR3, the full variable domain is DSGVTQTPKHLITATGQRVTLRCSPRSGDLSVYWYQQSLDQGLQFLIQYYNGEERAKGNILERFSAQQFPDLHSELNLSSLELGDSALYFCASSVGGTALNEQFFGPGTRLTVL.

V and J are TRBV29-1 and TRBJ2-7; TRBD2 might be the D (5 bases). Germline CDR1 and CDR2: SQVTM and ANQGSEA. The CDR3 is 12 amino acids. V lost 4 bases, J lost 0 bases, and 7 bases lay in between. The CDR3 region is CSVVGDSYEQYF. The CDR3 region has the DNA TGCAGCGTTGTCGGGGACTCCTACGAGCAGTACTTC.

This chain links TRBV6-1 with TRBJ2-7; 7 positions match TRBD2. Trimming cost V 10 bases and J 2 bases; bases outside gene matches: 8. The germline gives CDR1 MNHNS, CDR2 SASEGT. This CDR3 is 13 amino acids long. The chain's CDR3 is CATPGEGTYEQYF. DNA of the CDR3: TGTGCCACCCCGGGGGAGGGTACCTACGAGCAGTACTTC.

This clone was detected a few times. V usage is TRBV6-1 and J usage is TRBJ2-7, with D hard to call. CDR1 is MNHNS, CDR2 SASEGT, per germline. This CDR3 is built from 12 residues. V gave up 7 bases and J gave up 3 bases, with 10 bases separating them. The CDR3 spells CASIGPGYEQYF. The CDR3 DNA follows: TGTGCCAGCATAGGCCCGGGCTACGAGCAGTACTTC.

V and J are TRBV28 and TRBJ1-1; D call uncertain. Trimming shortened V by 7 bases and J by 1 base, and 13 bases separated the two germline ends. The CDR3 sequence is 14 residues long. Germline loops: CDR1 MDHEN, CDR2 SYDVKM. CDR3: CASKGWHSNTEAFF. The CDR3 DNA follows: TGTGCCAGCAAAGGGTGGCATTCGAACACTGAAGCTTTCTTT. Variable domain in full (rest from reference TRBV28 and TRBJ1-1): DVKVTQSSRYLVKRTGEKVFLECVQDMDHENMFWYRQDPGLGLRLIYFSYDVKMKEKGDIPEGYSVSREKKERFSLILESASTNQTSMYLCASKGWHSNTEAFFGQGTRLTVV.

The J gene is TRBJ1-2, the V gene TRBV7-2; the D is unclear. Germline CDR1 is SGHTA and CDR2 is FQGNSA. This CDR3 has 16 residues. Trimming shortened V by 2 bases and J by 1 base, and 14 bases separated the two germline ends. CDR3 bases: TGTGCCAGCAGCTTAAAACACAGAGCTTTTAACTATGGCTACACCTTC. Its protein product is CASSLKHRAFNYGYTF.

The V call is TRBV4-1, the J call TRBJ2-2; D is possibly TRBD2 (5 bases). The CDR3 contains 13 residues. V gave up 1 base and J gave up 9 bases, with 9 bases separating them. In germline, CDR1 is MGHRA, CDR2 YSYEKL. CDR3 bases: TGCGCCAGCAGCCAAGCGAGGGCCTGGGAGCTGTTTTTT. It encodes CASSQARAWELFF.

The V call is TRBV7-6, the J call TRBJ2-1, with TRBD2 identical over 8 bases. The CDR3 sequence is 17 residues long. With 1 base clipped from V and 2 bases from J, the junction kept 7 bases outside the gene matches. Germline V CDR1 and CDR2: SGHVS, FNYEAQ. In DNA, the CDR3 is TGTGCCAGCAGCTTAGAGAGGTTTAGCGGGGCCTACAATGAGCAGTTCTTC. Its protein is CASSLERFSGAYNEQFF.

This chain connects TRBV4-3 to TRBJ2-3; D is possibly TRBD2 (5 bases). The CDR3 spans 14 residues. The germline CDR1 and CDR2 sequences are LGHNA and YSLEER. V dropped 6 bases and J dropped 2 bases, with 12 bases sitting between them. CDR3 sequence: CASSLKEATDTQYF. The CDR3 DNA sequence: TGCGCCAGCAGTCTGAAGGAGGCCACAGATACGCAGTATTTT.

The J gene is TRBJ2-3, the V gene TRBV7-9; tentatively, D is TRBD2 (6 bases). Deletions cut 5 bases from V and 1 base from J, with 13 bases between. CDR3 length: 15 residues. Looked up from germline, CDR1 is SEHNR and CDR2 is FQNEAQ (reference sequence). The CDR3 protein is CASSAGTGGTDTQYF. The CDR3 nucleotides are TGTGCCAGCAGCGCCGGGACGGGGGGCACAGATACGCAGTATTTT.

This clone was counted a few times. V and J are TRBV4-3 and TRBJ2-7; D ambiguous. The ends were cut back, 0 bases at V and 2 bases at J, with 8 bases in the middle. This CDR3 comprises 14 residues. Germline V lookup: CDR1 LGHNA, CDR2 YSLEER. The CDR3 DNA reads TGCGCCAGCAGCCAAGATTCAAGAACCTACGAGCAGTACTTC. Amino acids: CASSQDSRTYEQYF.

DNA of the CDR3: TGTGTCAGAAGCTTTCCCGCCTCCTGGGACACCTTATCCAGGGCTTTCTTT. Translating it yields CVRSFPASWDTLSRAFF. The V and J genes are TRBV7-5 and TRBJ1-1; TRBD1 was called by the table and not checked on the DNA. TRBV7-5 is flagged as a pseudogene. There are 17 residues in the CDR3.

This clone has a handful of counts. The chain combines TRBV30 with TRBJ2-7, with 11 bases lining up with TRBD2. The germline V gene has CDR1 GTSNPN and CDR2 SVGIG (reference sequence). The V and J ends lost 4 bases and 7 bases, in that order; junction bases with no gene match: 9. The CDR3 totals 14 residues. CDR3 sequence reads: CAWTIAGGPSEQYF. CDR3 nucleotides: TGTGCCTGGACTATAGCGGGAGGGCCGAGTGAGCAGTACTTC.

This clone appeared a few times. The chain links TRBV4-3 to TRBJ1-3; weak D call: TRBD1 (5 bases). Germline loops: CDR1 LGHNA, CDR2 YSLEER. The CDR3 is 15 amino acids. With 2 bases removed from V and 7 bases from J, the gap between germline ends came to 15 bases. This chain's CDR3 is CASSQSWGLGNTIYF. CDR3 sequence (DNA): TGCGCCAGCAGCCAAAGCTGGGGACTCGGGAACACCATATATTTT.

The V call is TRBV9, the J call TRBJ1-4; D remains ambiguous. The V and J ends lost 8 bases and 6 bases respectively, with 14 bases between them. From germline, CDR1 is SGDLS and CDR2 YYNGEE. The CDR3 has 13 residues. CDR3 DNA sequence: TGTGCCAGTAAAGGGCCGGGAGATGAAAAACTGTTTTTT. Translation: CASKGPGDEKLFF.

Only a few counts were recorded for this clone. This chain uses TRBV12-5 with TRBJ2-1; 11 positions agree with TRBD2. Germline trimming cut 3 bases from V and 2 bases from J; bases unmatched to any gene: 6. The CDR3 sequence is 17 residues long. Germline values: CDR1 LGHNT, CDR2 FRNRAP. The CDR3 DNA sequence: TGTGCTAGTGGTTTTTCGGATAGCGGGGGGGCCTACAATGAGCAGTTCTTC. It specifies CASGFSDSGGAYNEQFF. The variable domain in full, with the rest retrieved from reference TRBV12-5 and TRBJ2-1, is DARVTQTPRHKVTEMGQEVTMRCQPILGHNTVFWYRQTMMQGLELLAYFRNRAPLDDSGMPKDRFSAEMPDATLATLKIQPSEPRDSAVYFCASGFSDSGGAYNEQFFGPGTRLTVL.